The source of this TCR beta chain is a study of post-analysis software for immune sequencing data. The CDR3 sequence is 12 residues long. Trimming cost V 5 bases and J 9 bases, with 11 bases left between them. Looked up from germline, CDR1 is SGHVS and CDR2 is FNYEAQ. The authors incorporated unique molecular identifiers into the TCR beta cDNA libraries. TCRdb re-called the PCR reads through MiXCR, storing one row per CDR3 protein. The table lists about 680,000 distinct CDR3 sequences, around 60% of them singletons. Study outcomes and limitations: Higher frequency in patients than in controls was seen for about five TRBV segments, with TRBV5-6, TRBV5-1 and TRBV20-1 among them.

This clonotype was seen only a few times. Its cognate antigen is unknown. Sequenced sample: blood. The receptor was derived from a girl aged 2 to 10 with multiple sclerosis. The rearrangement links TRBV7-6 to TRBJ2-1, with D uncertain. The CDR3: CASSATAIEQFF. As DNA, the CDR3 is TGTGCCAGCAGCGCTACAGCAATTGAGCAGTTCTTC.